A single T cell receptor beta chain is shown here with its context. This sample was taken from a study of T cell changes during pregnancy in multiple sclerosis. Germline CDR1 reads SGDLS; CDR2 reads YYNGEE. J lost 6 bases, V lost 4 bases, and 12 bases had no gene match. CDR3 size: 16 residues. Sequenced by immunoSEQ multiplex PCR; TCRdb stores in-frame clones only, minus some. Among 30,000 to 40,000 clones listed, 85% to 95% were seen once. The rearrangement links TRBV9 to TRBJ1-5, with 8 nucleotides matching TRBD1. The sequences come from CD8+ T cells from peripheral blood mononuclear cells, collected in the third trimester of pregnancy. The receptor's source is a female donor with multiple sclerosis, enrolled in a pregnancy study. The CDR3 nucleotides read TGTGCCAGCAGCTCCACGGACAGGGAATGGGGTCAGCCCCAGCATTTT. It encodes CASSSTDREWGQPQHF.